Listed here is a single TCR beta chain. Its antigen is unidentified. Vbeta (60) and Jbeta (13) primers were used in the PCR. Sequencing used immunoSEQ multiplex PCR; TCRdb keeps in-frame clones, though not all of them. The sample includes 150,000 or so clones, roughly 80% of them seen just once. The sample is drawn from a study of cytomegalovirus exposure and HLA in healthy donors. Notes on the study in general: Donors belonging to an Asian-associated ancestry cluster reportedly showed fewer N-insertions in productive TCRs than the approximately 640-donor mean, according to what a later analysis found.

The CDR3 extends over 15 amino acids. Trimming at V came to 4 bases and at J to 4 bases, leaving 9 bases not matched to a gene. CDR1 is SGHRS, CDR2 YFSETQ, per germline. The sample was PBMCs. The chain links TRBV5-1 to TRBJ2-3; 7 nucleotides align to TRBD1. This sequence originates from a man in his forties or fifties in good health and CMV-seropositive. The CDR3 loop is CASSGDSGISDTQYF. The CDR3, as DNA: TGCGCCAGCAGCGGGGACAGTGGTATCTCAGATACGCAGTATTTT.